This TCR beta chain was obtained from a study of PD-1 blockade in classical Hodgkin lymphoma. Findings and caveats of the study: CD4+ TCR diversity climbed significantly by C4D1, unlike CD8+ TCR diversity.

Regarding time point: cycle 4 day 1 (C4D1), after 5 to 7 weeks of nivolumab. Every patient was affected by relapse after autologous stem cell transplantation, while exposure to brentuximab vedotin was not uniform. Germline-derived CDR1 and CDR2 are MDHEN and SYDVKM. With 5 bases clipped from V and 3 bases from J, the junction kept 8 bases outside the gene matches. The CDR3 spans 15 residues. On this clone itself: Antigen: not known.

The protocol was immunoSEQ multiplex PCR, while the TCRdb copy is restricted to in-frame clones and leaves out a portion. This table has around 50,000 clones, 65% to 80% appearing once. The sequenced sample was peripheral blood mononuclear cells (PBMCs), obtained before the fourth cycle of nivolumab. The origin of this receptor is a human donor with classical Hodgkin lymphoma. This chain links TRBV28 with TRBJ2-7; 9 bases are a match to TRBD2. The CDR3 DNA is TGTGCCAGCAGTCTTCCGGGACTAGCCGTCTACGAGCAGTACTTC. Translated: CASSLPGLAVYEQYF.